These 7 T cell receptor beta chains were all obtained from the same sample, sequenced in a study of OX40 agonist ivuxolimab in advanced cancers. Libraries were prepared by immunoSEQ multiplex PCR; TCRdb keeps only in-frame clonotypes and omits some of them. The sample yields tens of thousands of clones, roughly 82% seen once. Sequenced material: CD4+ or CD8+ T cells sorted from blood, taken in a trial of the OX40 agonist ivuxolimab. The receptors stem from an adult with an advanced solid tumor such as melanoma, head and neck, liver or kidney cancer.

The CDR3 nucleotides read TGTGCCACAAATGCGGGGGGGGCAGATACGCAGTATTTT. Protein sequence: CATNAGGADTQYF. V gene TRBV10-3 combines with J gene TRBJ2-3, with 9 bases matching TRBD2. In germline, CDR1 is ENHRY, CDR2 SYGVKD. This CDR3 spans 13 amino acids. V was pared by 10 bases and J by 4 bases, with 6 bases of the junction left unmatched.

The CDR3 region is CASSSRYGYTF. Here the CDR3 DNA reads TGTGCCAGCAGCTCCCGCTATGGCTACACCTTC. The genes are TRBV9 and TRBJ1-2; D ambiguous. Trimming left V 4 bases short and J 4 bases short, with 5 bases between. This CDR3 region has 11 residues. Germline CDR1 and CDR2: SGDLS and YYNGEE. The entire variable domain, with the rest obtained from reference TRBV9 and TRBJ1-2, is as follows: DSGVTQTPKHLITATGQRVTLRCSPRSGDLSVYWYQQSLDQGLQFLIQYYNGEERAKGNILERFSAQQFPDLHSELNLSSLELGDSALYFCASSSRYGYTFGSGTRLTVV.

There are many counts of this clone. The rearrangement joins TRBV4-3 to TRBJ2-7; the match to TRBD2 covers 9 bases. The CDR3 spans 19 residues. V shed 0 bases, J shed 5 bases, and the junction held 17 bases outside the gene matches. The germline V gene encodes CDR1 LGHNA and CDR2 YSLEER. The DNA of the CDR3 is TGCGCCAGCAGCCAAGATGAGGTGGGAAGCGGGGGGACATCCCACGAGCAGTACTTC. Its protein is CASSQDEVGSGGTSHEQYF.

The chain employs TRBV29-1 and TRBJ1-1; tentatively, D is TRBD1 (6 bases). Deletions cut 4 bases from V and 1 base from J, with 13 bases between. This CDR3 is built from 14 residues. Germline assignment: CDR1 SQVTM and CDR2 ANQGSEA. As DNA, the CDR3 is TGCAGCGTTGCACAGGGAAGGCAGAACACTGAAGCTTTCTTT. Amino acids: CSVAQGRQNTEAFF.

V is TRBV6-6 and J is TRBJ2-7; D is uncertain. CDR1 and CDR2 from the germline V gene are MNHNY and SVGAGI (reference sequence). The CDR3 sequence is 11 residues long. V shed 5 bases and J shed 4 bases, with 6 bases lying between them. The CDR3 here is CASSEPYEQYF. The CDR3 coding sequence is TGTGCCAGCAGTGAGCCATACGAGCAGTACTTC.

V and J are TRBV6-5 and TRBJ1-2, with 8 bases lining up with TRBD1. Germline V CDR1 and CDR2: MNHEY, SVGAGI. This CDR3 comprises 15 residues. The trim removed 5 bases at V and 4 bases at J, leaving 9 bases unmatched. This chain's CDR3 is CASSAGQGVLYGYTF. The DNA of the CDR3 is TGTGCCAGCAGTGCCGGACAGGGAGTGCTCTATGGCTACACCTTC.

The CDR3 nucleotides read TGTGCCAGCAGTGAAGTTACGGGCAATCAGCCCCAGCATTTT. It encodes CASSEVTGNQPQHF. This chain links TRBV2 with TRBJ1-5, with unresolved D. Trimming took off 1 base at V and 2 bases at J, with 6 bases between the two ends. CDR1 is SNHLY and CDR2 is FYNNEI in the germline V gene. This CDR3 spans 14 amino acids.